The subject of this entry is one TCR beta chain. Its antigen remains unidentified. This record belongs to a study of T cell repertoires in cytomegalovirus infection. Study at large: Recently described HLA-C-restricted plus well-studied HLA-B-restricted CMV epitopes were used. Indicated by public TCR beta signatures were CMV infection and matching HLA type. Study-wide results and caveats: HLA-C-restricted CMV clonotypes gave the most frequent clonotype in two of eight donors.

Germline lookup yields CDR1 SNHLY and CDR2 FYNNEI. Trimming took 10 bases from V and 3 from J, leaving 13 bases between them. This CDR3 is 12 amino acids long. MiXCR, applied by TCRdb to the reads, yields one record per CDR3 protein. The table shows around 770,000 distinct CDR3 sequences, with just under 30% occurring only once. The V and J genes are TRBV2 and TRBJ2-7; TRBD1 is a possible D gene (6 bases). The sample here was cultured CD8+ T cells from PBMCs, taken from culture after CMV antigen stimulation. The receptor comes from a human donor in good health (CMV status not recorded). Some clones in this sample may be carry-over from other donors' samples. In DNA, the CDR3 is TGTGCCACCTCTAGGGGGATCTACGAGCAGTACTTC. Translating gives CATSRGIYEQYF.